This T cell receptor beta chain is from a study of blood T cell repertoires in COVID-19. Study overall: Samples taken during acute and convalescent COVID-19 were collected in the United States, Italy and Spain. PBMCs, B-cell-depleted T cells, or T cells provided the cDNA or gDNA that made up the material.

In the original workflow: Reference gene primer amplification gave nucleated cell count estimates. The method was immunoSEQ multiplex PCR; TCRdb's version includes in-frame clones alone and lacks a portion of them. That table gives V, J and clone size, and the DNA gave D and trimming. This table holds 200,000 or so clones, roughly 90% found once. Trimming cost V 2 bases and J 4 bases, with 6 bases left between them. The germline V gene encodes CDR1 SGHDN and CDR2 FVKESK. CDR3 length: 12 amino acids. Material: peripheral blood. The chain recombines TRBV14 with TRBJ2-7; D is perhaps TRBD2 (6 bases). This clonotype was sampled from an older woman with acute or convalescent COVID-19. The CDR3 is CASSQSGYEQYF. CDR3 bases: TGTGCCAGCAGCCAAAGCGGGTACGAGCAGTACTTC.